The 27 T cell receptor beta chains in this list originate from one sample, sequenced in a study of shared clonotypes between healthy human individuals. The repertoire was sequenced with immunoSEQ multiplex PCR; TCRdb's copy has only in-frame clones and lacks some. The table has around 2.5 million clones, over 85% seen once. Material for sequencing was naive CD4+ T cells from PBMCs. Subset here: CD45RA+ positively selected. The receptor source for this set is a man aged 18 to 30 in good health. Some clones in this sample may be carry-over from other donors' samples.

The gene calls are TRBV18 and TRBJ2-7, with 8 positions matching TRBD1. Trimming took 3 bases from V and 2 from J; bases not matched to a gene: 6. The CDR3 length is 15 residues. Germline V gene sequence: CDR1 KGHSH, CDR2 LQKENI. CDR3 bases: TGTGCCAGCTCACCCGGGACAGGTCAAACCTACGAGCAGTACTTC. As protein: CASSPGTGQTYEQYF.

The chain combines TRBV5-5 with TRBJ1-4; weak D call: TRBD1 (5 bases). This CDR3 contains 16 residues. Germline V lookup: CDR1 SGHKS, CDR2 YYEKEE (reference sequence). The germline V and J ends were trimmed by 2 bases and 1 base, with 12 bases remaining between them. CDR3 DNA: TGTGCCAGCAGCTTCCGCTGGGGGGTAACTAATGAAAAACTGTTTTTT. Translated: CASSFRWGVTNEKLFF.

The chain joins TRBV28 to TRBJ1-1; D unresolved. V shed 3 bases and J shed 0 bases, with 11 bases lying between them. Germline-derived CDR1 and CDR2 are MDHEN and SYDVKM. This CDR3 has 15 amino acids. As DNA, the CDR3 is TGTGCCAGCAGTTTGAGAGGGAACATGAACACTGAAGCTTTCTTT. Protein sequence: CASSLRGNMNTEAFF.

The genes are TRBV7-8 and TRBJ2-1; 10 positions match TRBD2. Germline-derived CDR1 and CDR2 are SGHVS and FQNEAQ. Trimming took 5 bases from V and 1 from J; bases not matched to a gene: 11. The CDR3 extends over 18 amino acids. The CDR3, as DNA: TGTGCCAGCAGCGACGCTTGGACTAGCGGCGAATCCTACAATGAGCAGTTCTTC. Protein sequence: CASSDAWTSGESYNEQFF.

This chain uses TRBV5-1 with TRBJ1-1; perhaps TRBD1 as D (5 bases). Germline CDR1 and CDR2: SGHRS and YFSETQ. The CDR3 has 17 residues. V shed 0 bases and J shed 1 base, with 16 bases lying between them. CDR3 protein: CASSLAPLGGANTEAFF. The CDR3 DNA sequence: TGCGCCAGCAGCTTGGCCCCACTGGGGGGAGCGAACACTGAAGCTTTCTTT.

The rearrangement links TRBV6-6 to TRBJ1-2; D is unclear. The V and J ends lost 3 bases and 4 bases respectively, with 6 bases between them. Germline values: CDR1 MNHNY, CDR2 SVGAGI (reference sequence). CDR3 length equals 12 residues. The CDR3 nucleotides read TGTGCCAGCAGTTATATATCCTATGGCTACACCTTC. Translated, it gives CASSYISYGYTF.

The rearrangement uses TRBV30 and TRBJ2-7; D ambiguous. The V gene lost 3 bases and the J gene lost 0 bases, with 3 bases spanning the gap. The CDR3 runs to 11 residues. Germline V gene sequence: CDR1 GTSNPN, CDR2 SVGIG (reference sequence). In DNA, the CDR3 is TGTGCCTGGAGGACCTCCTACGAGCAGTACTTC. Its protein is CAWRTSYEQYF.

Note on this clone: Other DNA sequences of this sample code for an identical CDR3. The chain carries TRBV18 and TRBJ2-1, with TRBD2 identical over 15 bases. The V gene's germline CDR1 is KGHSH and CDR2 LQKENI. CDR3 length equals 15 residues. V lost 5 bases and J lost 4; bases outside the gene matches: 0. CDR3 sequence: CASSGLAGGYNEQFF. In nucleotides, the CDR3 is TGTGCCAGCTCAGGACTAGCGGGAGGGTACAATGAGCAGTTCTTC.

Of note for this clone: The sample carries other DNA sequences with the same CDR3. This chain connects TRBV11-2 to TRBJ1-1; maybe TRBD1 (6 bases). The germline V gene encodes CDR1 SGHAT and CDR2 FQNNGV. V was cut by 1 base and J by 3 bases, with 9 bases left in between. The CDR3 is 14 residues long. CDR3 region: CASSLADRYTEAFF. In nucleotides, the CDR3 is TGTGCCAGCAGCTTAGCCGACAGGTACACTGAAGCTTTCTTT.

The V gene is TRBV30, the J gene TRBJ1-3, with no clear D. Germline values: CDR1 GTSNPN, CDR2 SVGIG (reference sequence). The V gene lost 2 bases and the J gene lost 0 bases, with 26 bases spanning the gap. There are 20 residues in the CDR3. In DNA, the CDR3 is TGTGCCTGGAGTCTCGCGCTTATTTTCCCGTCTGGGAGCTCTGGAAACACCATATATTTT. Amino acids: CAWSLALIFPSGSSGNTIYF.

The genes are TRBV10-3 and TRBJ2-1; D unresolved. CDR3 size: 11 residues. CDR1 ENHRY and CDR2 SYGVKD come from the germline V gene. The V and J ends lost 4 bases and 8 bases respectively, with 6 bases between them. The CDR3 DNA reads as TGTGCCATCAGTGCTGATGATGAGCAGTTCTTC. Translated, it gives CAISADDEQFF.

The gene calls are TRBV6-1 and TRBJ1-1, with TRBD1 matching over 9 bases. V was pared by 4 bases and J by 5 bases, with 5 bases of the junction left unmatched. Per the germline V gene, CDR1 is MNHNS and CDR2 is SASEGT. CDR3 length: 14 amino acids. DNA for the CDR3: TGTGCCAGCAGTGGGGACAGGGTGAGGACTGAAGCTTTCTTT. Protein sequence: CASSGDRVRTEAFF.

This clone was counted once. J is TRBJ1-5 and V is TRBV4-3, with a tentative D call TRBD1 (5 bases). The CDR3 runs 15 residues. Deletions cut 0 bases from V and 6 bases from J, with 12 bases between. Germline CDR1 and CDR2: LGHNA and YSLEER. CDR3 residues: CASSQDGRELQPQHF. CDR3 bases: TGCGCCAGCAGCCAAGATGGCAGGGAGCTTCAGCCCCAGCATTTT.

This chain links TRBV10-3 with TRBJ2-1, with TRBD2 matching 11 bases. Germline CDR1 reads ENHRY; CDR2 reads SYGVKD. V was pared by 5 bases and J by 10 bases, with 13 bases of the junction left unmatched. The CDR3 totals 16 residues. The CDR3 protein is CAISPRSPTSGNEQFF. Written as DNA, the CDR3 is TGTGCCATCAGTCCCCGGTCCCCGACTAGCGGGAACGAGCAGTTCTTC.

This chain joins TRBV2 and TRBJ2-2, with 9 bases that match TRBD1. V lost 4 bases to trimming and J lost 2 bases; unmatched junction nucleotides: 5. CDR1 SNHLY and CDR2 FYNNEI come from the germline V gene. The CDR3 is 16 amino acids. Here the CDR3 reads CASSARQGGNTGELFF. The CDR3 nucleotides read TGTGCCAGCAGTGCAAGACAGGGGGGTAACACCGGGGAGCTGTTTTTT.

The V and J genes are TRBV27 and TRBJ1-2, with 8 bases lining up with TRBD1. The J segment lost 8 bases and the V segment lost 6 bases, leaving 14 bases of the junction unmatched. The CDR3 is made up of 15 amino acids. Germline values: CDR1 MNHEY, CDR2 SMNVEV (reference sequence). CDR3 sequence (DNA): TGTGCCAGCAGGAAAGGGGACAGGCCAATAAGCGGCTACACCTTC. Amino acid sequence: CASRKGDRPISGYTF.

The chain couples TRBV2 to TRBJ2-7, with D maybe TRBD2 (5 bases). The CDR3 length is 12 residues. V dropped 4 bases and J dropped 11 bases, with 15 bases sitting between them. CDR1 SNHLY and CDR2 FYNNEI come from the germline V gene. The DNA of the CDR3 is TGTGCCAGCAGTGGCGGCCCCCCCGGGGAGTACTTC. Residues: CASSGGPPGEYF.

This chain joins TRBV9 and TRBJ2-5, with 10 bases aligning to TRBD2. The CDR3 loop spans 15 amino acids. Germline CDR1 reads SGDLS; CDR2 reads YYNGEE. The trim removed 3 bases at V and 5 bases at J, leaving 7 bases unmatched. The chain's CDR3 is CASSESGRAGETQYF. The CDR3 DNA is TGTGCCAGCAGCGAAAGCGGGAGGGCCGGGGAGACCCAGTACTTC.

The V gene is TRBV7-2, the J gene TRBJ2-7; 9 bases align to TRBD1. The V gene's germline CDR1 is SGHTA and CDR2 FQGNSA. The CDR3 extends over 15 amino acids. After removal of 5 bases from V and 1 base from J, the junction contained 6 bases not matched to a gene. In DNA form, the CDR3 reads TGTGCCAGCAGCCGAGGACAGGGGCGGTCCTACGAGCAGTACTTC. It specifies CASSRGQGRSYEQYF.

The rearrangement uses TRBV7-7 and TRBJ2-5; 9 bases map to TRBD2. Germline V lookup: CDR1 SSHAT, CDR2 FNYEAQ (reference sequence). This CDR3 is built from 12 residues. CDR3 in amino acids: CATGSGGETQYF. Written as DNA, the CDR3 is TGTGCTACCGGAAGCGGGGGGGAGACCCAGTACTTC.

The chain has TRBV5-1 and TRBJ2-1; tentative D call: TRBD2 (5 bases). Germline V gene data show CDR1 as SGHRS and CDR2 as YFSETQ. V was clipped by 1 base and J by 8 bases, with 10 bases between them. The CDR3 contains 13 residues. CDR3 nucleotides: TGCGCCAGCAGCTTGAAACTAGAACATGAGCAGTTCTTC. As protein: CASSLKLEHEQFF.

The chain uses TRBV5-4 and TRBJ2-3, with 7 positions matching TRBD2. The germline CDR1 and CDR2 sequences are SGHNT and YYREEE (reference sequence). Trimming took 4 bases from V and 0 from J; bases not matched to a gene: 8. CDR3 length equals 16 residues. The CDR3 loop reads CASSRRLAASTDTQYF. Here the CDR3 DNA reads TGTGCCAGCAGCCGGAGACTAGCAGCTAGCACAGATACGCAGTATTTT.

The DNA for the CDR3 is TGTGCTAGTGGTTCACCTAGCGGGGCCAGCTCCTACAATGAGCAGTTCTTC. This translates into CASGSPSGASSYNEQFF. The chain uses TRBV12-5 and TRBJ2-1, with 9 bases aligning to TRBD2. The trim removed 4 bases at V and 0 bases at J, leaving 7 bases unmatched. Germline V gene data show CDR1 as LGHNT and CDR2 as FRNRAP. This CDR3 spans 17 amino acids.

The rearrangement joins TRBV28 to TRBJ1-5; D is possibly TRBD1 (5 bases). This CDR3 has 14 amino acids. CDR1 and CDR2 (germline): MDHEN, SYDVKM. The ends were cut back, 8 bases at V and 4 bases at J, with 15 bases in the middle. This CDR3 reads CASLAGNRNQPQHF. CDR3 in DNA: TGTGCCAGCTTAGCAGGGAATAGGAATCAGCCCCAGCATTTT.

A few counts support this clone. The chain is built from TRBV19 and TRBJ1-2; possibly TRBD1 for D (5 bases). The CDR3 consists of 14 residues. Germline lookup yields CDR1 LNHDA and CDR2 SQIVND (reference sequence). V lost 5 bases and J 6 bases, leaving 16 bases between the germline ends. CDR3 sequence reads: CASSDGAMSHGYTF. The CDR3 DNA follows: TGTGCCAGTAGTGACGGGGCCATGAGTCATGGCTACACCTTC.

The chain employs TRBV13 and TRBJ1-1, with D perhaps TRBD1 (5 bases). The length of the CDR3 is 16 residues. V was shortened by 7 bases and J by 5 bases, with 23 bases between the two germline ends. Germline V gene sequence: CDR1 PRHDT, CDR2 FYEKMQ (reference sequence). The CDR3 is CASIPLGQGRSTEAFF. The DNA of the CDR3 is TGTGCCAGCATCCCCCTTGGGCAGGGAAGATCGACTGAAGCTTTCTTT.

This clone was found a few times. The chain is built from TRBV29-1 and TRBJ1-5; tentative D call: TRBD1 (5 bases). Deletions cut 6 bases from V and 4 bases from J, with 10 bases between. Germline V gene lookup returns CDR1 SQVTM and CDR2 ANQGSEA. This CDR3 comprises 12 residues. In DNA, the CDR3 is TGCAGCGTGACAGTCCAAAATCAGCCCCAGCATTTT. Protein: CSVTVQNQPQHF. The full variable domain, with the rest looked up from reference TRBV29-1 and TRBJ1-5, is SAVISQKPSRDICQRGTSLTIQCQVDSQVTMMFWYRQQPGQSLTLIATANQGSEATYESGFVIDKFPISRPNLTFSTLTVSNMSPEDSSIYLCSVTVQNQPQHFGDGTRLSIL.